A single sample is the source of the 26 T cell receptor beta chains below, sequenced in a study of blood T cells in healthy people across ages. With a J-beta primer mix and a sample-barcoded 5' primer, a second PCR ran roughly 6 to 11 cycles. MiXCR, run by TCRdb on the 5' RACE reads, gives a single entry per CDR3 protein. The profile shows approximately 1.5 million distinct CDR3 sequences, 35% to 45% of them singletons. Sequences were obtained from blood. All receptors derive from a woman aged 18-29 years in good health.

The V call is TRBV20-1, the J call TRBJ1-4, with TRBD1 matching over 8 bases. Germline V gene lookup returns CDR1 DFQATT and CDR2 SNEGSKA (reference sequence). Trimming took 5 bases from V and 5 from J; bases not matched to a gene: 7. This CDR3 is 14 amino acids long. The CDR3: CSAGDRGTNEKLFF. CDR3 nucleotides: TGCAGTGCTGGCGACAGGGGAACCAATGAAAAACTGTTTTTT.

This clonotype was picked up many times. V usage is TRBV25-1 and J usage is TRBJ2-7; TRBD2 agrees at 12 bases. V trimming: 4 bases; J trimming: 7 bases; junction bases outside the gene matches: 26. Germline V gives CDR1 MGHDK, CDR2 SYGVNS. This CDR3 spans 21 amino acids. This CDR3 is CASSARGGLAGGPAVKEEQYF. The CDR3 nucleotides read TGTGCCAGCAGTGCGAGGGGGGGCCTAGCGGGAGGGCCTGCTGTAAAAGAGGAGCAGTACTTC.

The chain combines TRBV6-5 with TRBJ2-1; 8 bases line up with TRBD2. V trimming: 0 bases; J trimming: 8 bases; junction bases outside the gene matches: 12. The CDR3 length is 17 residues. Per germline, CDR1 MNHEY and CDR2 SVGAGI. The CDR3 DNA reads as TGTGCCAGCAGTTACTCTACCCCGGGGACTAGTCGCGATGAGCAGTTCTTC. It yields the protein CASSYSTPGTSRDEQFF.

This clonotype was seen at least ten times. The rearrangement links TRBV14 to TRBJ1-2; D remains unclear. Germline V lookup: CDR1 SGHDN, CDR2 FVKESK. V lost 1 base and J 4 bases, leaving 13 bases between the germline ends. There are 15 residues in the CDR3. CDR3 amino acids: CASSQVGVLSYGYTF. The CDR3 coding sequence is TGTGCCAGCAGCCAAGTCGGAGTCCTTTCCTATGGCTACACCTTC.

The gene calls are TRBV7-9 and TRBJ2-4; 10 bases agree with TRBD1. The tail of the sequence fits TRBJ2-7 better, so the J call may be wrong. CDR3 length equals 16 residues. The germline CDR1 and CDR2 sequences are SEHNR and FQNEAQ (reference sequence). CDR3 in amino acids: CASSLGGTGDTYEQYF. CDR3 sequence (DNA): TGTGCCAGCAGCTTAGGTGGGACAGGGGACACCTACGAGCAGTACTTC.

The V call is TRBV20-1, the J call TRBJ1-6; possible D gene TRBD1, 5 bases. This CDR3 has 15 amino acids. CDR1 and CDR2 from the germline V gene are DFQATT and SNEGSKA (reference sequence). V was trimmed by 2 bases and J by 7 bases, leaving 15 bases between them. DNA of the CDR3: TGCAGTGCTAGACTGGCAAACGGGGCAAATTCACCCCTCCACTTT. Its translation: CSARLANGANSPLHF.

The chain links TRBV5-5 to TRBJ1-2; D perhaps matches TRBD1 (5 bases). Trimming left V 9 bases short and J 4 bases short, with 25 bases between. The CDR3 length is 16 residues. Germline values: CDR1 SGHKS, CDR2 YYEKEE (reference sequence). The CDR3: CATSIRAKGYGYGYTF. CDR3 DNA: TGTGCCACATCAATCCGGGCCAAGGGGTACGGCTATGGCTACACCTTC.

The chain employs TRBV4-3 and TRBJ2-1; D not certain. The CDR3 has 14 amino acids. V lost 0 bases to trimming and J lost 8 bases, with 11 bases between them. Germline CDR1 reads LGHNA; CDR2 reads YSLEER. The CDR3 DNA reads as TGCGCCAGCAGCCAAGATCTGGGTGGGGATGAGCAGTTCTTC. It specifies CASSQDLGGDEQFF.

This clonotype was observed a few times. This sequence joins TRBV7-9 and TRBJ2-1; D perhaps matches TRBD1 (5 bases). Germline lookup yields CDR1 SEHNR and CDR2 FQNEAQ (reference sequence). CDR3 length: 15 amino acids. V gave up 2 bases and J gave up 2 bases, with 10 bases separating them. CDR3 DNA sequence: TGTGCCAGCAGCTTACTGTCAGGGACCTACAATGAGCAGTTCTTC. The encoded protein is CASSLLSGTYNEQFF.

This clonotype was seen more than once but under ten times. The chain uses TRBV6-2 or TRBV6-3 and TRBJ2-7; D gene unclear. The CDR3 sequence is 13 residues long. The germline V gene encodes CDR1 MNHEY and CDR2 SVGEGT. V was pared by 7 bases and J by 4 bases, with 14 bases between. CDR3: CASTPGTEYEQYF. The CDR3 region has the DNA TGTGCCAGCACACCAGGTACGGAATACGAGCAGTACTTC.

The CDR3: CASARGLKNIQYF. The CDR3, as DNA: TGTGCCAGCGCCAGGGGGCTTAAAAACATTCAGTACTTC. V usage is TRBV14 and J usage is TRBJ2-4; 8 bases map to TRBD1. This CDR3 spans 13 amino acids. CDR1 and CDR2 from the germline V gene are SGHDN and FVKESK. V was clipped by 8 bases and J by 4 bases; unmatched bases: 4.

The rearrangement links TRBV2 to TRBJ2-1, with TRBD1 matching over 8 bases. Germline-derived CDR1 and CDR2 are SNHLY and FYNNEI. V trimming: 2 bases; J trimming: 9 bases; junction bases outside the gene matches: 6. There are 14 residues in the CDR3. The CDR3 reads CASSEQQGEVEQFF. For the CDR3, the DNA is TGTGCCAGCAGTGAACAACAGGGGGAGGTTGAGCAGTTCTTC.

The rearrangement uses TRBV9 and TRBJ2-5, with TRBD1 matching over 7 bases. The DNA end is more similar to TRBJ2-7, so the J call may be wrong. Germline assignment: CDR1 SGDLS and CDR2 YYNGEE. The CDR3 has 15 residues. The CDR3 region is CASSERTGRLYEQYF. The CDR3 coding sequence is TGTGCCAGCAGCGAGCGGACAGGCCGCCTCTACGAGCAGTACTTC.

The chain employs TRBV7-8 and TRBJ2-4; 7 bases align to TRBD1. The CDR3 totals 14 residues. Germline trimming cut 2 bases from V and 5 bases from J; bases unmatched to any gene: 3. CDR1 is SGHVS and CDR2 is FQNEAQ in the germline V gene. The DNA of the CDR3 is TGTGCCAGCAGCTTAAGGGACAGACAAAACATTCAGTACTTC. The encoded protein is CASSLRDRQNIQYF.

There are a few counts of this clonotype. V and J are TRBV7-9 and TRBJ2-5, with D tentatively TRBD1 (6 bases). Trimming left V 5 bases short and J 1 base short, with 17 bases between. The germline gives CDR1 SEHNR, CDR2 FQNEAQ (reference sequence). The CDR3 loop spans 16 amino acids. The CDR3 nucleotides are TGTGCCAGCAGCCACCATGCAGGGGCCTTCCAAGAGACCCAGTACTTC. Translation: CASSHHAGAFQETQYF.

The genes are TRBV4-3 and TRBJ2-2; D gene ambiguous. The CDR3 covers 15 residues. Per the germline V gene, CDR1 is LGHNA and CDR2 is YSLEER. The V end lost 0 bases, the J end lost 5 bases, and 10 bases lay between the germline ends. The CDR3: CASSQEIASTGELFF. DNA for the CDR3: TGCGCCAGCAGCCAAGAAATTGCTAGTACCGGGGAGCTGTTTTTT.

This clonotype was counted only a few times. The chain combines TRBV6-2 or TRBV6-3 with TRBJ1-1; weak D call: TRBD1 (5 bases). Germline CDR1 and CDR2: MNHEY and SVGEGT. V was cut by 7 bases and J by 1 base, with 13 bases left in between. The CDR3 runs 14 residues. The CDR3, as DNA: TGTGCCAGCACCCTCGACAGCCAGAACACTGAAGCTTTCTTT. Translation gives CASTLDSQNTEAFF.

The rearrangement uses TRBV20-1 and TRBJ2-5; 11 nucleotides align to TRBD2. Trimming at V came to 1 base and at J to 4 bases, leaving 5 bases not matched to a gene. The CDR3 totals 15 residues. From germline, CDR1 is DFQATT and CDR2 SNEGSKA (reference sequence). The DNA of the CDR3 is TGCAGTGCTAGAGCCCTAGCGGGAGGTCGAGAGACCCAGTACTTC. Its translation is CSARALAGGRETQYF.

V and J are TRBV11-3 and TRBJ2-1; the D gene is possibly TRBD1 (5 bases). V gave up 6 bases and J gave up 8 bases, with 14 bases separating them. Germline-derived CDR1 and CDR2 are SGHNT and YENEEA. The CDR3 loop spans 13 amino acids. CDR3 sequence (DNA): TGTGCCAGCAGATCCGGACATTTCTATGAGCAGTTCTTC. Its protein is CASRSGHFYEQFF.

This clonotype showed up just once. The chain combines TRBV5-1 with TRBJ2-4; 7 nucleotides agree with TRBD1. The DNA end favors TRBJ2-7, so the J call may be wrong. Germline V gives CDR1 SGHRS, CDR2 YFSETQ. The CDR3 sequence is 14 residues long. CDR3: CASSGDRRSNEQYF. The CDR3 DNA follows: TGCGCCAGCAGCGGGGACAGAAGAAGTAACGAGCAGTACTTC.

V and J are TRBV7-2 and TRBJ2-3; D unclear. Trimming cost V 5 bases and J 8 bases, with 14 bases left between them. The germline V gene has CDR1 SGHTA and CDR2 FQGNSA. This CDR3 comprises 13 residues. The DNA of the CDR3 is TGTGCCAGCAGCACCCCACCGCACGGTACGCAGTATTTT. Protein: CASSTPPHGTQYF.

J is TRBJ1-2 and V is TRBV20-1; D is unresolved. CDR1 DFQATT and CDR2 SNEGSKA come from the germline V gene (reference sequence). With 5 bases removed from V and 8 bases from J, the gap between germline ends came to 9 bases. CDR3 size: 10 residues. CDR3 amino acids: CSAHGMGYTF. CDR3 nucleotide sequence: TGCAGTGCTCACGGTATGGGCTACACCTTC.

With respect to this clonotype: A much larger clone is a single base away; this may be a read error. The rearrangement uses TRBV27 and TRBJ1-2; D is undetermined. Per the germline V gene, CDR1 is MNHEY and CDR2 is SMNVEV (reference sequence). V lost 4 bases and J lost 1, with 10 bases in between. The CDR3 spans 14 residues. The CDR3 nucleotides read TGTGCCAGCAGTTCCCGGACTCATAACTATGGCTACACCTTC. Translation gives CASSSRTHNYGYTF.

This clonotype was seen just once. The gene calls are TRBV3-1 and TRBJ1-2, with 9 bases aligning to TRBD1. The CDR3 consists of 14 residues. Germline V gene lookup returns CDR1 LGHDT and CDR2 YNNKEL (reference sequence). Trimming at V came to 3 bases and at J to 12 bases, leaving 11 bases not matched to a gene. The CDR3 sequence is CASSHLPGQGTDTF. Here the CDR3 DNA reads TGTGCCAGCAGCCACCTACCGGGACAGGGTACGGACACCTTC.

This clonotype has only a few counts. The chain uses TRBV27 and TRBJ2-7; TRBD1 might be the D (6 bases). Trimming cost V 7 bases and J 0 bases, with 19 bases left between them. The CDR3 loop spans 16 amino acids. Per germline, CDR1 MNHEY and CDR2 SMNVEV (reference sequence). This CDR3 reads CASTSRLGALSYEQYF. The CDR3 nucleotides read TGTGCCAGCACTTCAAGATTGGGGGCCCTCTCCTACGAGCAGTACTTC.

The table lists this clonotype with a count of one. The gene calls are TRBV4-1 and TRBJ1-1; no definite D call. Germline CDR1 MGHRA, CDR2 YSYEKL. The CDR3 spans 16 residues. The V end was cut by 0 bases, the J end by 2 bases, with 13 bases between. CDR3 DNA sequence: TGCGCCAGCAGCCAAGATAGGAGCCACGCTAACACTGAAGCTTTCTTT. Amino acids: CASSQDRSHANTEAFF.